This T cell receptor beta chain was obtained from a study of regulatory T cells in long-lasting Graves disease. Construction of TCR beta libraries relied on iRepertoire HTBI primers and on Arm-PCR targeting CDR3 regions. The authors' processing: Some 57 TRBV and roughly 13 TRBJ segments were identified across samples. TCRdb recomputed calls from the multiplex PCR reads with MiXCR, one row per CDR3 protein. The V and J calls, along with clone size, are taken from TCRdb and not from the paper's own processing. The sample holds roughly 560,000 distinct CDR3 sequences, around 12% seen once. This clonotype was counted many times. The time point: newly diagnosed GD, antithyroid drugs for less than 3 months. Extracted PBMC RNA gave rise to the TCR library. This CDR3 comprises 14 residues. Trimming cost V 0 bases and J 10 bases; bases outside gene matches: 4. The germline CDR1 and CDR2 sequences are MNHEY and SVGAGI.

Separately, the same data were catalogued under a study of T cells in Graves' hyperthyroidism and ophthalmopathy. Per that study: By a 13 V-J model, ophthalmopathy was set apart from stable hyperthyroidism.

The starting material was peripheral blood mononuclear cells (PBMCs), obtained at new diagnosis, from a patient treated with antithyroid drugs. The chain carries TRBV6-5 and TRBJ2-1; TRBD2 aligns across 9 bases. This TCR derives from a woman in her thirties with Graves disease. The CDR3 reads CASSYSWTSVEQFF. The CDR3 DNA sequence: TGTGCCAGCAGTTACTCCTGGACTAGCGTGGAGCAGTTCTTC.